These T cell receptor beta chains were read from a single sample in a study of shared clonotypes between healthy human individuals. Generated by immunoSEQ multiplex PCR, the TCRdb table keeps only in-frame clones and is missing some. This sample has about 1.5 million clones; approximately 98% occur once, and the top ten carry about 0.45%. The sample was naive CD4+ T cells sorted from blood. The receptors come from a young man in good health. The CDR3 runs from the conserved cysteine through the conserved F or W.

>TRBJ2-3|TRBV5-1
CASSSSSTDTQYF
>TRBJ1-4|TRBV2
CASSFPVATNEKLFF
>TRBJ2-5|TRBV6-5
CASSYSRGEETQYF
>TRBJ2-3|TRBV5-6
CASSQDQTGTDTQYF
>TRBJ2-7|TRBV6-5
CATQGKPYEQYF
>TRBJ2-7|TRBV13
CASSLGGLAGLGDEQYF
>TRBJ2-7|TRBV28
CASSTSGTSGITDEQYF
>TRBJ2-1|TRBV5-1
CASSTLLPRNNEQFF
>TRBJ1-3|TRBV4-3
CASSQEYGGASSSGNTIYF
>TRBJ2-7|TRBV6-6
CASRKAINRDEQYF
>TRBJ1-1|TRBV6-1
CASDHNEAFF
>TRBJ2-1|TRBV9
CASSVEGLSDEQFF
>TRBJ1-2|TRBV28
CASSLWGRDNYGYTF
>TRBJ2-7|TRBV27
CASSPQSASGSSFDEQYF
>TRBJ1-1|TRBV5-4
CASSREGAPTEAFF
>TRBJ1-5|TRBV5-8
CASSRYLGQGKDQPQHF
>TRBJ2-3|TRBV6-5
CASLATGTQYF
>TRBJ1-4|TRBV14
CASSQPGQGYEKLFF
>TRBJ2-7|TRBV19
CASSQRDRAGEQYF
>TRBJ1-2|TRBV10-3
CAISEASADRYTF
>TRBJ1-1|TRBV10-1
CASSESPGQGRMNTEAFF
>TRBJ2-5|TRBV6-6
CASSTGVRVQETQYF
>TRBJ2-3|TRBV10-3
CAISETLAASTDTQYF
>TRBJ1-2|TRBV29-1
CSAKQGPYGYTF
>TRBJ1-2|TRBV28
CASTLDRVGGYTF
>TRBJ2-6|TRBV5-6
CASSFKSPGANVLTF
>TRBJ1-1|TRBV5-1
CASSLDGRQNTEAFF
>TRBJ1-4|TRBV9
CASSVAHLRNEKLFF
>TRBJ2-3|TRBV7-9
CASTLVTYTDTQYF
>TRBJ2-2|TRBV5-4
CASSLPAGGVTGELFF
>TRBJ2-3|TRBV5-1
CASSLGLAGGPDTQYF
>TRBJ2-1|TRBV5-1
CASSHGGEGNEQFF
>TRBJ1-1|TRBV7-9
CASSLLEAFF
>TRBJ2-1|TRBV12-5
CASAPRAGYNNEQFF
>TRBJ2-3|TRBV7-9
CASSLLRDRDLDTQYF
>TRBJ2-7|TRBV6-4
CASSLGTGTYEQYF
>TRBJ2-7|TRBV29-1
CSVVARAGTAAYEQYF
>TRBJ1-5|TRBV18
CASSATLGASNQPQHF
>TRBJ1-2|TRBV19
CASSRQGLSGYTF
>TRBJ2-5|TRBV28
CASMWREVETQYF
>TRBJ2-7|TRBV10-3
CAILVRDRGLYEQYF
>TRBJ2-7|TRBV9
CASSVGQARAYEQYF
>TRBJ1-5|TRBV9
CASSSGTAGGNQPQHF
>TRBJ2-2|TRBV7-3
CASSSGGGGLVSGELFF
>TRBJ2-1|TRBV5-1
CASSFLAGSSYNEQFF
>TRBJ2-5|TRBV18
CASSPPSPSQETQYF
>TRBJ2-1|TRBV19
CASSPWTSRNEQFF